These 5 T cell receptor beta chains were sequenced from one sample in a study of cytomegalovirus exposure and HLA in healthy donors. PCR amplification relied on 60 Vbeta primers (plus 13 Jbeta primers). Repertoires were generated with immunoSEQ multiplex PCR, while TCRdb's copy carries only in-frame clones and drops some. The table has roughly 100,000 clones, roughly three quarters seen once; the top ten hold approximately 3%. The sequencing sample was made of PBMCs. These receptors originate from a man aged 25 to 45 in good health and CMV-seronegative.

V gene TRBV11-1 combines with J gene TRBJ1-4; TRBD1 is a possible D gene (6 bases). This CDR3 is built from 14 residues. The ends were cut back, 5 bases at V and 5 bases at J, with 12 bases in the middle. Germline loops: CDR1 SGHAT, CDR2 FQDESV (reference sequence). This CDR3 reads CASSPNRENEKLFF. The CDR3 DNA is TGTGCCAGCAGCCCCAACAGGGAGAATGAAAAACTGTTTTTT. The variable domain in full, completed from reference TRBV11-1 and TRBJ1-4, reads EAEVAQSPRYKITEKSQAVAFWCDPISGHATLYWYRQILGQGPELLVQFQDESVVDDSQLPKDRFSAERLKGVDSTLKIQPAELGDSAMYLCASSPNRENEKLFFGSGTQLSVL.

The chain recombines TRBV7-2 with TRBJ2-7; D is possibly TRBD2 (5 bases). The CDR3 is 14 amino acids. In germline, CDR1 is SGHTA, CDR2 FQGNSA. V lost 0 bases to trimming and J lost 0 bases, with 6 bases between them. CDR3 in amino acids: CASSLAEGSYEQYF. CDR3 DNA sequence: TGTGCCAGCAGCTTAGCAGAGGGCTCCTACGAGCAGTACTTC.

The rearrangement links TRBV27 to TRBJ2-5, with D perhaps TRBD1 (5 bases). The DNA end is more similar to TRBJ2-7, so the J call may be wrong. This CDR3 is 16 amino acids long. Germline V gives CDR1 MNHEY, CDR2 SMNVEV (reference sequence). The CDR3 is CATRRVTADSSYEQYF. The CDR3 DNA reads TGTGCCACCCGTAGGGTGACAGCTGATAGCTCCTACGAGCAGTACTTC.

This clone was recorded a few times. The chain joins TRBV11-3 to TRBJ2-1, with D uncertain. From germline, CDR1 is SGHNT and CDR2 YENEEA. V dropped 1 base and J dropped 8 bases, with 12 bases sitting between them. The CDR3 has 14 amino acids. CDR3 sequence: CASSLGGSTDEQFF. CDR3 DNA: TGTGCCAGCAGCTTAGGAGGTAGCACCGATGAGCAGTTCTTC.

Here the CDR3 DNA reads TGTGCCAGCAGTTTGACTAGCTCCGAGACCCAGTACTTC. Translated: CASSLTSSETQYF. This chain connects TRBV6-5 to TRBJ2-5, with TRBD2 matching 7 bases. Unmatched junction bases numbered 4, after V lost 4 bases and J lost 5 bases. Germline CDR1 and CDR2: MNHEY and SVGAGI. The CDR3 is made up of 13 amino acids.